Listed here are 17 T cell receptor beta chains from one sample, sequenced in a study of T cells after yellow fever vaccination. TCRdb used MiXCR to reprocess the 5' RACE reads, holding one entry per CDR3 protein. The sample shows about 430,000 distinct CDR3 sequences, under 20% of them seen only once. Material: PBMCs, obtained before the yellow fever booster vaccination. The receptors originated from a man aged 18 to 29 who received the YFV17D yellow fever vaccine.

The CDR3 is CASSYSTSDPYEQYF. CDR3 nucleotides: TGTGCCAGCAGTTACTCGACGTCGGATCCCTACGAGCAGTACTTC. The chain carries TRBV6-5 and TRBJ2-7; D unclear. CDR3 length equals 15 residues. V was clipped by 0 bases and J by 2 bases, with 11 bases between them. Germline lookup yields CDR1 MNHEY and CDR2 SVGAGI.

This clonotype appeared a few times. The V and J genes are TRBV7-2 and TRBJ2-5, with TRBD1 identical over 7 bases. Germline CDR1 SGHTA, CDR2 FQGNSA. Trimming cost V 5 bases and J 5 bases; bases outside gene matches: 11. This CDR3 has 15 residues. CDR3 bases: TGTGCCAGCAGCCCGGTAGACAGGGTATGGGAGACCCAGTACTTC. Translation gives CASSPVDRVWETQYF. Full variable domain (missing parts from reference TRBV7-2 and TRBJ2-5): GAGVSQSPSNKVTEKGKDVELRCDPISGHTALYWYRQSLGQGLEFLIYFQGNSAPDKSGLPSDRFSAERTGGSVSTLTIQRTQQEDSAVYLCASSPVDRVWETQYFGPGTRLLVL.

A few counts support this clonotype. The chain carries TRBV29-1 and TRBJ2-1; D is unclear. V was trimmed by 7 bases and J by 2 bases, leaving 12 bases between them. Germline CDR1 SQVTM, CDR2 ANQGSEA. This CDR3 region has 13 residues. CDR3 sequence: CSAFGRTYNEQFF. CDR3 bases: TGCAGCGCCTTCGGACGGACCTACAATGAGCAGTTCTTC.

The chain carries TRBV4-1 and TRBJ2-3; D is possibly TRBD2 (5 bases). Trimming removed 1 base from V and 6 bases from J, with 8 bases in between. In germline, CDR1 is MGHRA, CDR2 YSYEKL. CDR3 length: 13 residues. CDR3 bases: TGCGCCAGCAGCCAAGGGGAGTGGGATACGCAGTATTTT. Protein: CASSQGEWDTQYF.

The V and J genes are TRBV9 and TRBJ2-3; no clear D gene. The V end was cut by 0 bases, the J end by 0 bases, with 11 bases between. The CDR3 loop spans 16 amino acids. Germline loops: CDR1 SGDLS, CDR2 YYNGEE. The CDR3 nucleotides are TGTGCCAGCAGCGTAGCTTATGGGTTTAGCACAGATACGCAGTATTTT. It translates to CASSVAYGFSTDTQYF.

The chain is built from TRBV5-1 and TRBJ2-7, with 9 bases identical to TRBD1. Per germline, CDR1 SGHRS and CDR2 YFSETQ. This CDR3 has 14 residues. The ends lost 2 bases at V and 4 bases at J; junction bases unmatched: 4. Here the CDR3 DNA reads TGCGCCAGCAGCTTCGGACAGGGGTTATACGAGCAGTACTTC. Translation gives CASSFGQGLYEQYF.

DNA of the CDR3: TGTGCCAGCACCGTGACTAGCGGGAGGCCAGATACGCAGTATTTT. The encoded protein is CASTVTSGRPDTQYF. J is TRBJ2-3 and V is TRBV6-5, with 13 bases aligning to TRBD2. The CDR3 extends over 15 amino acids. V dropped 7 bases and J dropped 4; count of bases not matched to a gene: 5. The germline V gene has CDR1 MNHEY and CDR2 SVGAGI.

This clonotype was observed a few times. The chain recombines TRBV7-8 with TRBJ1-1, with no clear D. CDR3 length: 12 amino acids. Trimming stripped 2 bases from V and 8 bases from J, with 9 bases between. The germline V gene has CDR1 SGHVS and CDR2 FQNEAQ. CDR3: CASSLLVREAFF. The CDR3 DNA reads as TGTGCCAGCAGCTTACTGGTCAGGGAAGCTTTCTTT.

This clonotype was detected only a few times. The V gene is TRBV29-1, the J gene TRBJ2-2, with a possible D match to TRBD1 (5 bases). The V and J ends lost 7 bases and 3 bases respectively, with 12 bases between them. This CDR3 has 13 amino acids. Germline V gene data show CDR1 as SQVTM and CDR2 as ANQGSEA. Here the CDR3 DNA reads TGCAGCGCGATACAGACAGACACCGGGGAGCTGTTTTTT. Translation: CSAIQTDTGELFF.

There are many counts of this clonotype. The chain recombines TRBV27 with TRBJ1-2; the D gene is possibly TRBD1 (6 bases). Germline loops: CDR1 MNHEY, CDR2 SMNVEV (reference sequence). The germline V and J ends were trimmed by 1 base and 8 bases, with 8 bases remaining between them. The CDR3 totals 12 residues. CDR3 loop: CASSLYGGGYTF. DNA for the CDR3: TGTGCCAGCAGTTTATACGGGGGCGGCTACACCTTC.

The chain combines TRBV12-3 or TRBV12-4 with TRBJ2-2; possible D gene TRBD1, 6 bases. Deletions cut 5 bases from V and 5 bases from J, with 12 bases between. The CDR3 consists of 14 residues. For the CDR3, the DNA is TGTGCCAGCAGTACTCCCCAGGGGACCGGGGAGCTGTTTTTT. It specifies CASSTPQGTGELFF.

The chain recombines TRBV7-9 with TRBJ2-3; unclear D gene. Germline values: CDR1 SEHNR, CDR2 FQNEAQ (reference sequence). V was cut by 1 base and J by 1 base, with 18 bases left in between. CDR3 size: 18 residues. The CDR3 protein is CASSLVFGQSARTDTQYF. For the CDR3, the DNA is TGTGCCAGCAGCTTAGTATTCGGGCAATCCGCCCGCACAGATACGCAGTATTTT.

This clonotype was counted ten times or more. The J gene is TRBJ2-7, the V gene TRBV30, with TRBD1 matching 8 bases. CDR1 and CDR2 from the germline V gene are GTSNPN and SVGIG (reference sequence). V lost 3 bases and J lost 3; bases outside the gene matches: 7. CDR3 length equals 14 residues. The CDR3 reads CAWSLAGTGYEQYF. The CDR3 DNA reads TGTGCCTGGAGCTTAGCCGGGACAGGCTACGAGCAGTACTTC.

The CDR3 spells CATSDLGAEQFF. DNA of the CDR3: TGTGCCACCAGTGATTTGGGGGCTGAGCAGTTCTTC. The chain links TRBV24-1 to TRBJ2-1; TRBD1 is a possible D gene (5 bases). V lost 0 bases to trimming and J lost 9 bases, with 5 bases between them. The CDR3 covers 12 residues. Germline V gene data show CDR1 as KGHDR and CDR2 as SFDVKD.

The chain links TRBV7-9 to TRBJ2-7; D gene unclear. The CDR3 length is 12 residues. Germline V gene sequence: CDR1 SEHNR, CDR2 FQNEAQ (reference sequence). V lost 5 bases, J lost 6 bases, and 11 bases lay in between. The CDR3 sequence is CASSQGWLEQYF. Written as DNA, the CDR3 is TGTGCCAGCAGCCAAGGGTGGCTCGAGCAGTACTTC.

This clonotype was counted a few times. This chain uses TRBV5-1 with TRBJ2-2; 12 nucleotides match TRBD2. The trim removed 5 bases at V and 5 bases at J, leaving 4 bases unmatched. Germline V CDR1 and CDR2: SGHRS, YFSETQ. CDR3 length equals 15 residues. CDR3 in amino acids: CASRSGLAGTGELFF. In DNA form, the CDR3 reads TGCGCCAGCAGATCCGGACTAGCGGGGACCGGGGAGCTGTTTTTT.

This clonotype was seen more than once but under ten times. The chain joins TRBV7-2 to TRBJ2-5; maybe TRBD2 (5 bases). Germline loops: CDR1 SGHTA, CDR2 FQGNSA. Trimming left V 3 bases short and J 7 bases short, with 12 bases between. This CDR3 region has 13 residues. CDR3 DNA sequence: TGTGCCAGCAGCTTTGACTACCCGACGACCCAGTACTTC. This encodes CASSFDYPTTQYF.